This TCR beta chain stems from a study of blood T cell repertoires in COVID-19. About the study: Acute-phase and convalescent COVID-19 samples originated in the United States, Italy and Spain. Sample material is recorded as cDNA or gDNA derived from T cells, B-cell-depleted T cells, or PBMCs.

Between the trimmed V and J ends, which lost 3 bases and 5 bases, there was a span of 19 bases. Germline assignment: CDR1 MDHEN and CDR2 SYDVKM. The CDR3 is 16 residues long. Authors' analysis steps: From reference gene primer amplification, estimates of nucleated cell counts were derived. Using immunoSEQ multiplex PCR, the repertoire was profiled, and TCRdb retains in-frame clones only, with some absent. V and J calls and clone size are given by that table; D and trimming were obtained from the DNA. The sample yields roughly 67,000 clones, 85% to 90% seen once. The sequenced material came from peripheral blood. The V and J genes are TRBV28 and TRBJ1-2; no reliable D call. The receptor comes from a woman aged 60-75 years with acute or convalescent COVID-19. The CDR3 bases are TGTGCCAGCAGTTTGGGTAGTGAGGGAGGGAGTTATGGCTACACCTTC. It specifies CASSLGSEGGSYGYTF.